These 5 T cell receptor beta chains came from one sample sequenced in a study of cytotoxic CD8 clonotypes in ibrutinib-treated CLL. Some clones are missing from TCRdb's copy, which holds only in-frame ones; the method was immunoSEQ multiplex PCR. The sample comprises about 310,000 clones, around four fifths of which are singletons, and approximately 7% rests with the top ten. This specimen consisted of PBMCs, obtained before ibrutinib treatment. These receptors all stem from a human donor with chronic lymphocytic leukemia.

This chain links TRBV9 with TRBJ2-7; the match to TRBD2 covers 9 bases. Germline V lookup: CDR1 SGDLS, CDR2 YYNGEE. The CDR3 runs 17 residues. V gave up 0 bases and J gave up 4 bases; unmatched junction bases: 11. The CDR3 DNA sequence: TGTGCCAGCAGCGTAGCCAAGGCGGCGGGAGGGCCGTACGAGCAGTACTTC. Residues: CASSVAKAAGGPYEQYF.

This chain links TRBV9 with TRBJ2-2; TRBD1 is a possible D gene (6 bases). CDR1 is SGDLS, CDR2 YYNGEE, per germline. V was trimmed by 4 bases and J by 5 bases, leaving 15 bases between them. This CDR3 is 15 amino acids long. As DNA, the CDR3 is TGTGCCAGCAGCCTCGTACAGGGTGGAACCGGGGAGCTGTTTTTT. It is translated as CASSLVQGGTGELFF.

This clone was counted a few times. The chain employs TRBV18 and TRBJ1-2; D is unresolved. CDR3 length: 14 amino acids. The germline V gene has CDR1 KGHSH and CDR2 LQKENI. Trimming took 2 bases from V and 0 from J, leaving 7 bases between them. The CDR3 loop is CASSPSITNYGYTF. The DNA for the CDR3 is TGTGCCAGCTCACCAAGCATAACTAACTATGGCTACACCTTC.

The chain recombines TRBV19 with TRBJ2-5; D is possibly TRBD1 (6 bases). Germline V lookup: CDR1 LNHDA, CDR2 SQIVND (reference sequence). This CDR3 comprises 17 residues. The V and J ends lost 3 bases and 5 bases respectively, with 22 bases between them. The DNA for the CDR3 is TGTGCCAGTAGTATTAGGAGATTACAGGGTCTAATGGAGACCCAGTACTTC. It encodes CASSIRRLQGLMETQYF. Together with reference TRBV19 and TRBJ2-5, the CDR3 gives the full variable domain: DGGITQSPKYLFRKEGQNVTLSCEQNLNHDAMYWYRQDPGQGLRLIYYSQIVNDFQKGDIAEGYSVSREKKESFPLTVTSAQKNPTAFYLCASSIRRLQGLMETQYFGPGTRLLVL.

This chain joins TRBV11-3 and TRBJ2-2; possibly TRBD2 for D (6 bases). Germline V gene lookup returns CDR1 SGHNT and CDR2 YENEEA. This CDR3 region has 15 residues. V was clipped by 8 bases and J by 0 bases, with 13 bases between them. CDR3 region: CASGSGLTNTGELFF. For the CDR3, the DNA is TGTGCCAGCGGTAGCGGCCTAACGAACACCGGGGAGCTGTTTTTT.